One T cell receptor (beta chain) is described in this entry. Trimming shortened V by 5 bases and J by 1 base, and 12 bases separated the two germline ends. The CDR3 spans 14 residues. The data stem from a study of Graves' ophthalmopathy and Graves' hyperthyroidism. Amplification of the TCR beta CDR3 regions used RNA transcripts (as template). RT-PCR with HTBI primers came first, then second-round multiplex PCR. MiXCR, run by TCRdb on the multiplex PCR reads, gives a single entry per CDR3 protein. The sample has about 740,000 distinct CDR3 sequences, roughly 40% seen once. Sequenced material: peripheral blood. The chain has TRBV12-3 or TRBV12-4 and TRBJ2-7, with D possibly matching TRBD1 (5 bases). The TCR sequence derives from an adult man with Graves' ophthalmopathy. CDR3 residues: CASSPWTNSYEQYF. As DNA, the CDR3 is TGTGCCAGCAGTCCATGGACAAATTCCTACGAGCAGTACTTC.